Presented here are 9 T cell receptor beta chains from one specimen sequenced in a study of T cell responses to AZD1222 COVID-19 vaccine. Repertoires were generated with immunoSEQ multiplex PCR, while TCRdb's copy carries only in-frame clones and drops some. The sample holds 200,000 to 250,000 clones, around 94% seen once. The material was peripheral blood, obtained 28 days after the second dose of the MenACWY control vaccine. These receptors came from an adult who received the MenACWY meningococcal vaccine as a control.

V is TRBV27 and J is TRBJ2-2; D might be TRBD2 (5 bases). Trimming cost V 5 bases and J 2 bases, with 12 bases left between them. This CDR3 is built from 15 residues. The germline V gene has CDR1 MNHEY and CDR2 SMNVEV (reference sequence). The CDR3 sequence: CASSMTRVNTGELFF. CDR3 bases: TGTGCCAGCAGTATGACGAGGGTTAACACCGGGGAGCTGTTTTTT.

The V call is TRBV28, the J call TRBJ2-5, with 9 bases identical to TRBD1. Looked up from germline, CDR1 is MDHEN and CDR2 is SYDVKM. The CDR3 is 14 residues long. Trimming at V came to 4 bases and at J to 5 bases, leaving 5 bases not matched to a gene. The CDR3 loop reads CASSSGTGIETQYF. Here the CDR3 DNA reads TGTGCCAGCAGTTCCGGGACAGGGATCGAGACCCAGTACTTC.

CDR3 loop: CATSRGGTGELFF. The CDR3 DNA follows: TGTGCCACCAGCAGAGGTGGCACCGGGGAGCTGTTTTTT. This rearrangement joins TRBV24-1 to TRBJ2-2; D is undetermined. The ends were cut back, 7 bases at V and 4 bases at J, with 9 bases in the middle. Germline V CDR1 and CDR2: KGHDR, SFDVKD. This CDR3 is 13 amino acids long.

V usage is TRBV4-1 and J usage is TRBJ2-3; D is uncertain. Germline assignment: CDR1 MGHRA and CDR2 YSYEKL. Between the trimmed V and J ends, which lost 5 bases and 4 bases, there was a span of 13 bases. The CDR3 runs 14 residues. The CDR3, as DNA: TGCGCCAGCAGCATGTCCAACTGGGCAGATACGCAGTATTTT. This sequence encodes CASSMSNWADTQYF.

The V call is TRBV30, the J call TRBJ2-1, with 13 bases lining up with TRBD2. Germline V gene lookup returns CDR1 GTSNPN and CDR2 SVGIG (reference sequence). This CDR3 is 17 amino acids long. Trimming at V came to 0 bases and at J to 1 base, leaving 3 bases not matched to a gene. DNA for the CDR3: TGTGCCTGGAGTGTACTAGCGGGGGGGGATTCCTACAATGAGCAGTTCTTC. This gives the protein CAWSVLAGGDSYNEQFF.

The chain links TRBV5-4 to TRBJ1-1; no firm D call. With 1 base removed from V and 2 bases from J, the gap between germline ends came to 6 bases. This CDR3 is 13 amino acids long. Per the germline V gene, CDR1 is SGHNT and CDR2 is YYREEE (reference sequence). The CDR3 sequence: CASSLITNTEAFF. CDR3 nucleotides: TGTGCCAGCAGCTTGATCACAAACACTGAAGCTTTCTTT.

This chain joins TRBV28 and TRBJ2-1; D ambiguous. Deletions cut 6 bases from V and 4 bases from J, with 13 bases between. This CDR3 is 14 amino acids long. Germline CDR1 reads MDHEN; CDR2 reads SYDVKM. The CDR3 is CASSPTLGYNEQFF. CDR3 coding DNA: TGTGCCAGCAGCCCCACGTTGGGGTACAATGAGCAGTTCTTC.

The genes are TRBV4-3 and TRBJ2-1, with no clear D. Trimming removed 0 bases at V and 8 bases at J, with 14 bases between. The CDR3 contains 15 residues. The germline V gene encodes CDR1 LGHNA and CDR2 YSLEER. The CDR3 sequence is CASSQEVFSQYEQFF. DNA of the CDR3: TGCGCCAGCAGCCAAGAAGTGTTTTCCCAATATGAGCAGTTCTTC.

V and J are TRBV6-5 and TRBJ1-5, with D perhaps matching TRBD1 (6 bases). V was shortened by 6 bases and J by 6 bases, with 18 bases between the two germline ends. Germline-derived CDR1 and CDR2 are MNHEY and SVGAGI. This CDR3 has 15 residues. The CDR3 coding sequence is TGTGCCAGCAGGCAGGGGAAACTAGCGGCTCAGCCCCAGCATTTT. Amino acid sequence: CASRQGKLAAQPQHF.